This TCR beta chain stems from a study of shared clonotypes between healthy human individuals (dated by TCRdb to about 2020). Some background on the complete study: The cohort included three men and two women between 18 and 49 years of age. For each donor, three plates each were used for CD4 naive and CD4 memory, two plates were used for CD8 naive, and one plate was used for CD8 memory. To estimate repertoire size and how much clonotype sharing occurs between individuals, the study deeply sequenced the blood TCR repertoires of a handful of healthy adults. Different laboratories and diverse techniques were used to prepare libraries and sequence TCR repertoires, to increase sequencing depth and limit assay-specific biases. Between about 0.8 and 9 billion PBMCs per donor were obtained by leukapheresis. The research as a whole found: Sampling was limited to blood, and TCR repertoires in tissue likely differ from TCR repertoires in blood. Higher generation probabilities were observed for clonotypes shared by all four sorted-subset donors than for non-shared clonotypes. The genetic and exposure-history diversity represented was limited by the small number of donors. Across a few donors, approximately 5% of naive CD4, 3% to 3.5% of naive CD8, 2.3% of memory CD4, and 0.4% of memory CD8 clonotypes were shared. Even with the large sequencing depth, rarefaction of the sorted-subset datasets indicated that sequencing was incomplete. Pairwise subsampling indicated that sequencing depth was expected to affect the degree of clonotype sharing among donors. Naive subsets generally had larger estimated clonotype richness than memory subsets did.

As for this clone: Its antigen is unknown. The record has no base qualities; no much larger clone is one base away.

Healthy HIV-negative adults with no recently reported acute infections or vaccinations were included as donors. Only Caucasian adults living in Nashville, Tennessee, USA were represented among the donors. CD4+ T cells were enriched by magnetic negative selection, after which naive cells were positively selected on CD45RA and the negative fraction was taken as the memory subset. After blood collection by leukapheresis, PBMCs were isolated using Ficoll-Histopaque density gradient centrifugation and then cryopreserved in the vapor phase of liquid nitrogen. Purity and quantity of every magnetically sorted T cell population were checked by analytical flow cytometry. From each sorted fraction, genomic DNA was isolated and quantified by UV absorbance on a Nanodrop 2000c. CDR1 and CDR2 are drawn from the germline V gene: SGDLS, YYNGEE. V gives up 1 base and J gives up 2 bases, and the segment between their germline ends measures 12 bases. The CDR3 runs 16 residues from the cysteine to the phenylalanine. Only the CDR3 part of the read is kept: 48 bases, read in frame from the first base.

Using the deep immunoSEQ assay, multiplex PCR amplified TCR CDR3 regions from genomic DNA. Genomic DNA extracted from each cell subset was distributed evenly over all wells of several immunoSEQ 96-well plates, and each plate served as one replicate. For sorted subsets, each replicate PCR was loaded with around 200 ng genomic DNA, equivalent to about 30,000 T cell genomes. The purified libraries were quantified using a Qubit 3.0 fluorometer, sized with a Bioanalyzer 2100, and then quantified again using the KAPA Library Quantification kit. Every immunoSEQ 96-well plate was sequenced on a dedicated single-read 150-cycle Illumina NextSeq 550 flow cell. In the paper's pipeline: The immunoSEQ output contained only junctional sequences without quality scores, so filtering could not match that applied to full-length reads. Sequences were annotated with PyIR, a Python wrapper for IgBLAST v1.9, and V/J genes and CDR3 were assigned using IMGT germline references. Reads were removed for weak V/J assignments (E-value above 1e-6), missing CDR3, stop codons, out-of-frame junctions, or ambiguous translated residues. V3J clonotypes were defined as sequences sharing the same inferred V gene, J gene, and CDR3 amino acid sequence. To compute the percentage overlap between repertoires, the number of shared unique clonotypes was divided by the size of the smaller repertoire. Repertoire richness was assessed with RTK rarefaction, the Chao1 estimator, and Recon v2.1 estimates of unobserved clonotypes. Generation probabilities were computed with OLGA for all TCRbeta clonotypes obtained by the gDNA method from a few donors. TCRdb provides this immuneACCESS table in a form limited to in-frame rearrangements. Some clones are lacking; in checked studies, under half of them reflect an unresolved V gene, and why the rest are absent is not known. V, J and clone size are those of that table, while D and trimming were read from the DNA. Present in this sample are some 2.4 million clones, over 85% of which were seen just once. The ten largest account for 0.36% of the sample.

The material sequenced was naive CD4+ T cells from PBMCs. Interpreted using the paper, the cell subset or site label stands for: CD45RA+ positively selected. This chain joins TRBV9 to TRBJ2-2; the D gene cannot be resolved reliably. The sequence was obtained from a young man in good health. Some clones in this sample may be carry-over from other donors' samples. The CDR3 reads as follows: CASSVLGRSNTGELFF. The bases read TGTGCCAGCAGCGTACTGGGCAGGTCCAACACCGGGGAGCTGTTTTTT. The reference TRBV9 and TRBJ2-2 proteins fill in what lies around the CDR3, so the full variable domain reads DSGVTQTPKHLITATGQRVTLRCSPRSGDLSVYWYQQSLDQGLQFLIQYYNGEERAKGNILERFSAQQFPDLHSELNLSSLELGDSALYFCASSVLGRSNTGELFFGEGSRLTVL.